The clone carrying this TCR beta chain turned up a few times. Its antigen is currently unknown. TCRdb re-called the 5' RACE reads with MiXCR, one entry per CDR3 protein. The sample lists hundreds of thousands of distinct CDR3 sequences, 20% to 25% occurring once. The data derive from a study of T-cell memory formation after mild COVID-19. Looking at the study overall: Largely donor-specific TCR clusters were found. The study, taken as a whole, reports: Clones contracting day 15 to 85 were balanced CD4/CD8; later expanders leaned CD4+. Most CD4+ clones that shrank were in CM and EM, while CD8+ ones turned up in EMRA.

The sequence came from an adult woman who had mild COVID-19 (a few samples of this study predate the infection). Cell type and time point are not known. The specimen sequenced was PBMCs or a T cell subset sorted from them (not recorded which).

Written as DNA, the CDR3 is TGCAGTGCTAGAGATCCCAGGAGGGGCTCCGGGGAGCTGTTTTTT. This sequence encodes CSARDPRRGSGELFF. V gene TRBV20-1 combines with J gene TRBJ2-2; D may be TRBD2 (6 bases). This CDR3 region has 15 residues. The V gene's germline CDR1 is DFQATT and CDR2 SNEGSKA (reference sequence). Trimming stripped 0 bases from V and 6 bases from J, with 14 bases between.